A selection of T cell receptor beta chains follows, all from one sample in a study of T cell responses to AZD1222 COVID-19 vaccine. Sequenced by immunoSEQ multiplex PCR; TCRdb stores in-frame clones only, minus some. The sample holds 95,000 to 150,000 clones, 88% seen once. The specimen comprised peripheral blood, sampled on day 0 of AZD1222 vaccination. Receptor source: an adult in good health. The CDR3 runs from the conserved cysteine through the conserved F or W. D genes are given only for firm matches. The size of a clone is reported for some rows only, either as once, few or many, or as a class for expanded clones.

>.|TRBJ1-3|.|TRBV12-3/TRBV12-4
TGTGCCAGCAGTTTAGGAAACACCATATATTTT
CASSLGNTIYF
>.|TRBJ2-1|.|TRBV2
TGTGCCAGCACCAAGGTAGTTGGTTATGAGCAGTTCTTC
CASTKVVGYEQFF
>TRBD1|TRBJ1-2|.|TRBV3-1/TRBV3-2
TGTGCCAGCACGGGACAGTACTATGGCTACACCTTC
CASTGQYYGYTF
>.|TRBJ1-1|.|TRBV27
TGTGCCAGCAGTTTATCAGGTTACACTGAAGCTTTCTTT
CASSLSGYTEAFF
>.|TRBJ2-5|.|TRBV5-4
TGTGCCAGCAGCTTGTTGGGGGACCCGCAAGAGACCCAGTACTTC
CASSLLGDPQETQYF
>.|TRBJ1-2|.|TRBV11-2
TGTGCCAGCAGCTTAGGGGTTTCCAGGGTCGGGGGCTACACCTTC
CASSLGVSRVGGYTF
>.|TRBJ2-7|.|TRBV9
TGTGCCAGCAGCGTAGGGTTGGATTCCTACGAGCAGTACTTC
CASSVGLDSYEQYF
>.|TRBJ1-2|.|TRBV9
TGTGCCAGCAAGAGCCATGGCTACACCTTC
CASKSHGYTF
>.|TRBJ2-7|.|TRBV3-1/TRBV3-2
TGTGCCAGCAGCCTAGCAGGGGCTAACTACGAGCAGTACTTC
CASSLAGANYEQYF
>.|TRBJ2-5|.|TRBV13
TGTGCCAGCAGCCGTCAGACCGAGACCCAGTACTTC
CASSRQTETQYF
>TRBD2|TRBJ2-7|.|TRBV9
TGTGCCAGCAGCGTAGGAGTACTAGCGGGGAGCGAGCAGTACTTC
CASSVGVLAGSEQYF
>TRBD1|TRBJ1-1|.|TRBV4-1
TGCGCCAGCAAGACAGGGGCTACGAACACTGAAGCTTTCTTT
CASKTGATNTEAFF
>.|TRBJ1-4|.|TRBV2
TGTGCCAGCCTGGAGGGGGTAGGGGAAAAACTGTTTTTT
CASLEGVGEKLFF
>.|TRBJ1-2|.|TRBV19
TGTGCCAGTATGAGGGGTCCGGGGTTCTATGGCTACACCTTC
CASMRGPGFYGYTF
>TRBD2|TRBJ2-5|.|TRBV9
TGTGCCAGCAGCCAAGGTTCCCGACTAGCGGGGAGGGAGACCCAGTACTTC
CASSQGSRLAGRETQYF
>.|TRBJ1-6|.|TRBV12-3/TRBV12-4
TGTGCCAGCAGTCTGGTTGGGGATTCACCCCTCCACTTT
CASSLVGDSPLHF
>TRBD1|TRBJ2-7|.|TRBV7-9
TGTGCCAGCAGCTTCGCAGGGGGCGCGTTAGGCGAGCAGTACTTC
CASSFAGGALGEQYF
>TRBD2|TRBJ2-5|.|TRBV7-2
TGTGCCAGCAGGCCAGGACTAGCACGAGAGACCCAGTACTTC
CASRPGLARETQYF
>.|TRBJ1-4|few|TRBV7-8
TGTGCCAGCAGCACCCCAGGGGTTTTTGGAGAAAAACTGTTTTTT
CASSTPGVFGEKLFF
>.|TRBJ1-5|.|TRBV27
TGTGCCAGCAGTTTATGGGGAGCTGGCAATCAGCCCCAGCATTTT
CASSLWGAGNQPQHF
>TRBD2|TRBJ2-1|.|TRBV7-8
TGTGCCAGCAGACCTCGACTAGCGGGGGGCCTCAATGAGCAGTTCTTC
CASRPRLAGGLNEQFF
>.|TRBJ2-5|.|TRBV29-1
TGCAGCGTTGAGGGCAGGGGGACCCAGTACTTC
CSVEGRGTQYF
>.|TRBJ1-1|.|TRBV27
TGTGCCAGCAGTTTATCTACAGGGTGGAACACTGAAGCTTTCTTT
CASSLSTGWNTEAFF
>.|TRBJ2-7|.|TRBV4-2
TGTGCCAGCAGCCAAGTCGGAGGCTCCTACGAGCAGTACTTC
CASSQVGGSYEQYF
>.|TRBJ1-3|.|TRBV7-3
TGTGCCAGCAGCTTAGGACCTGGAAACACCATATATTTT
CASSLGPGNTIYF
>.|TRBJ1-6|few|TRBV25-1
TGTGCCAGCAGGGGGACGTGGAATTCACCCCTCCACTTT
CASRGTWNSPLHF
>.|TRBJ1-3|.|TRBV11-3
TGTGCCAGCAGCTTAGACTCGGGCAGGGGCAACACCATATATTTT
CASSLDSGRGNTIYF
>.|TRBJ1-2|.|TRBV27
TGTGCCAGCAGTTTCAGGACAGTTGGGTATGGCTACACCTTC
CASSFRTVGYGYTF
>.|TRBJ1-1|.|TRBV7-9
TGTGCCAGCAGCTTAGAGCCCGGCAACCAGCTAGGAGCTTTCTTT
CASSLEPGNQLGAFF
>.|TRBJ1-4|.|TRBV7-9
TGTGCCAGCAGCCCAACCCTGTCTGCAACTAATGAAAAACTGTTTTTT
CASSPTLSATNEKLFF
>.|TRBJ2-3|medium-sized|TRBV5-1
TGCGCCAGCAGGGGCACTGGACCAACCACAGATACGCAGTATTTT
CASRGTGPTTDTQYF
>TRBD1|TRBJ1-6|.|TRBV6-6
TGTGCCAGCAGTTACATCACAGGGGAAGTTGGTTCACCCCTCCACTTT
CASSYITGEVGSPLHF
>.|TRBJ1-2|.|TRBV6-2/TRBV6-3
TGTGCCAGCAGTTACCTCGGCAGGGCCAACTATGGCTACACCTTC
CASSYLGRANYGYTF